A selection of T cell receptor beta chains follows, all from one sample in a study of blood T cell repertoires in COVID-19. Produced via immunoSEQ multiplex PCR; TCRdb's table is partial and in-frame only. The sample lists roughly 50,000 clones; roughly 78% were seen once. The specimen was peripheral blood. The receptors originated from a man aged 60 to 69 with acute or convalescent COVID-19. The CDR3 runs from the conserved cysteine through the conserved F or W. The D gene is left open where the match is weak. Not all rows give a size; the values are once, few, many and, for expanded clones, a class.

>.|TRBV5-1|TRBJ2-1|.
TGCGCCAGCAGCTTTCAGGCGACGAGGGGAGGTGAGCAGTTCTTC
CASSFQATRGGEQFF
>.|TRBV2|TRBJ1-4|.
TGTGCCAGCAGAAGATATGCGGGAACTAATGAAAAACTGTTTTTT
CASRRYAGTNEKLFF
>.|TRBV7-8|TRBJ1-1|.
TGTGCCAGCAGCTTAGCGCCGGCAGGGGAAACTGAAGCTTTCTTT
CASSLAPAGETEAFF
>TRBD1|TRBV24-1|TRBJ2-7|.
TGTGCCACCAGTGCTTCGGGACAGGGAATCTACGAGCAGTACTTC
CATSASGQGIYEQYF
>TRBD1|TRBV27|TRBJ1-5|.
TGTGCCAGCAGTTCCGGACAGGGGGTCCAGCCCCAGCATTTT
CASSSGQGVQPQHF
>.|TRBV10-3|TRBJ1-3|.
TGTGCCATCAGTGACGAGGGAACAAACACCATATATTTT
CAISDEGTNTIYF
>TRBD1|TRBV19|TRBJ2-2|.
TGTGCCAGTAGTCTTACAGGGGGTACCGGGGAGCTGTTTTTT
CASSLTGGTGELFF
>.|TRBV9|TRBJ2-5|.
TGTGCCAGCAGCGTAGCTGGGACGGGAGTAGTGACCCAGTACTTC
CASSVAGTGVVTQYF
>TRBD2|TRBV27|TRBJ2-3|.
TGTGCCAGCAGACAGACTAGCGGGAGGGCCTTATACATAGGAGATACGCAGTATTTT
CASRQTSGRALYIGDTQYF
>.|TRBV29-1|TRBJ2-7|few
TGCAGCGTTACCTTGGGAGACGACTACGAGCAGTACTTC
CSVTLGDDYEQYF
>.|TRBV4-3|TRBJ2-1|.
TGCGCCAGCAGCCAAGATCTAAAGGGCCCAGGAGGCAATGAGCAGTTCTTC
CASSQDLKGPGGNEQFF
>TRBD1|TRBV18|TRBJ1-3|.
TGTGCCAGCTCACCTAGGGGACAGGGGTCGGCTGGAAACACCATATATTTT
CASSPRGQGSAGNTIYF
>.|TRBV2|TRBJ1-5|.
TGTGCCAGCAGGGGGGGGTCAATCAATCAGCCCCAGCATTTT
CASRGGSINQPQHF
>.|TRBV15|TRBJ1-4|.
TGTGCCACCAGCCCATCCCCGACAGCAACTAATGAAAAACTGTTTTTT
CATSPSPTATNEKLFF
>.|TRBV5-4|TRBJ1-2|.
TGTGCCAGCAGCTCCTGGGGGGGCCATCACCTAAACTATGGCTACACCTTC
CASSSWGGHHLNYGYTF
>.|TRBV30|TRBJ2-3|.
TGTGCCTGGAGTAAGATAGGGGTCACAGATACGCAGTATTTT
CAWSKIGVTDTQYF
>TRBD2|TRBV2|TRBJ2-2|.
TGTGCCAGCGGCGGGACTAGCGGTGTCGGGGAGCTGTTTTTT
CASGGTSGVGELFF
>.|TRBV7-8|TRBJ2-7|.
TGTGCCAGCAGCTTGAGGGACTACGAGCAGTACTTC
CASSLRDYEQYF
>TRBD1|TRBV19|TRBJ1-3|.
TGTGCCAGTAAGCCACGGACAGGGGACGCAAACACCATATATTTT
CASKPRTGDANTIYF
>.|TRBV6-2/TRBV6-3|TRBJ2-7|.
TGTGCCAGCAGTTATTTGGAGCTAGCCGGTGAGCAGTACTTC
CASSYLELAGEQYF
>.|TRBV24-1|TRBJ2-3|once
TGTGCCACCAGTGATTTGCTGAGAGATACGCAGTATTTT
CATSDLLRDTQYF
>.|TRBV3-1/TRBV3-2|TRBJ1-1|.
TGTGCCAGCAGCCAAGGGGCTGCGATGAACACTGAAGCTTTCTTT
CASSQGAAMNTEAFF
>.|TRBV5-1|TRBJ2-1|.
TGCGCCAGCACCACGGACAGTACCGACTACAATGAGCAGTTCTTC
CASTTDSTDYNEQFF
>TRBD1|TRBV6-6|TRBJ2-4|.
TGTGCCAGCAGTCCAGGACAGGGACAGCTGGCCAAAAACATTCAGTACTTC
CASSPGQGQLAKNIQYF
>TRBD1|TRBV4-1|TRBJ2-7|.
TGCGCCAGCAGCAAGGAGGTTTGGGACAGGGGTAACTACGAGCAGTACTTC
CASSKEVWDRGNYEQYF
>TRBD2|TRBV24-1|TRBJ2-7|.
TGTGCCACCAGTGATAGGGCTTCGGGGGGACACGAGCAGTACTTC
CATSDRASGGHEQYF
>TRBD2|TRBV7-8|TRBJ2-2|.
TGTGCCAGCAGCTTGCGAAGCGGGACGAACACCGGGGAGCTGTTTTTT
CASSLRSGTNTGELFF
>.|TRBV9|TRBJ1-6|.
TGTGCCAGCAGCGTAGAAAGCAATTCACCCCTCCACTTT
CASSVESNSPLHF